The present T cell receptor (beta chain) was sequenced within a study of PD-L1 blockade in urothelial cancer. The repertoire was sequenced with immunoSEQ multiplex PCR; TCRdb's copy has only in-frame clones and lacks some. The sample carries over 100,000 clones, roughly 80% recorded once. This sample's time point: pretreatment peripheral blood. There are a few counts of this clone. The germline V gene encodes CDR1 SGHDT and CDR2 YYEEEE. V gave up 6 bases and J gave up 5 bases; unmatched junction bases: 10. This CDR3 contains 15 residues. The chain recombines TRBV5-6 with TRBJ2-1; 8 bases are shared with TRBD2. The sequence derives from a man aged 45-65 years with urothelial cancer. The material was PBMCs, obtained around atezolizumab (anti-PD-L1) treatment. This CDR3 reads CASTPGGRSDNEQFF. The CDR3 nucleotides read TGTGCCAGCACCCCGGGCGGGAGGAGTGACAATGAGCAGTTCTTC.